This T cell receptor (beta chain) was obtained from a study of blood T cells in healthy people across ages. V was pared by 6 bases and J by 4 bases, with 8 bases of the junction left unmatched. The CDR3 has 14 residues. For the second PCR, which ran for about 7 to 11 cycles, a sample-barcoded 5' primer and a J-beta primer mix were used. TCRdb recomputed calls from the 5' RACE reads with MiXCR, one row per CDR3 protein. Of hundreds of thousands of distinct CDR3 sequences detected, about 28% appear once; the ten largest clones hold around 14%. This clonotype was recorded at least ten times. Sequenced: blood. V is TRBV12-3 or TRBV12-4 and J is TRBJ1-2; 7 nucleotides agree with TRBD1. The sequence was obtained from an elderly woman in good health. In DNA, the CDR3 is TGTGCCAGCAGCATCCGACAGGGCGCCTATGGCTACACCTTC. This encodes CASSIRQGAYGYTF.